These 14 T cell receptor beta chains came from one sample sequenced in a study of cytomegalovirus exposure and HLA in healthy donors. Measured with immunoSEQ multiplex PCR; TCRdb has only the in-frame clones, and not every one. The sample shows some 170,000 clones, 86% of them seen only once. Sequencing was performed on PBMCs. The source is a woman in her 30s in good health and CMV-seronegative.

In its sample, this clone was seen a few times. This rearrangement joins TRBV2 to TRBJ1-2; the D gene is possibly TRBD1 (5 bases). Per the germline V gene, CDR1 is SNHLY and CDR2 is FYNNEI. This CDR3 region has 15 residues. V dropped 4 bases and J dropped 7 bases, with 19 bases sitting between them. This CDR3 reads CASSVPIARGFGYTF. The CDR3 nucleotides read TGTGCCAGCAGTGTCCCGATTGCGCGGGGCTTTGGCTACACCTTC.

This chain joins TRBV27 and TRBJ1-2; 7 nucleotides match TRBD1. Germline V gene data show CDR1 as MNHEY and CDR2 as SMNVEV (reference sequence). V lost 6 bases and J lost 6; bases outside the gene matches: 16. The CDR3 spans 16 residues. Here the CDR3 reads CASRKNRGPLFDGYTF. The CDR3 coding sequence is TGTGCCAGCAGGAAAAACAGGGGTCCCCTCTTTGATGGCTACACCTTC.

The J gene is TRBJ2-1, the V gene TRBV19; a possible D gene is TRBD1 (6 bases). Germline V CDR1 and CDR2: LNHDA, SQIVND (reference sequence). This CDR3 spans 16 amino acids. V dropped 0 bases and J dropped 4 bases, with 13 bases sitting between them. CDR3 sequence: CASSIDGTGIYNEQFF. The DNA for the CDR3 is TGTGCCAGTAGTATAGACGGCACAGGGATTTACAATGAGCAGTTCTTC.

As to this clone: Germline is not matched at one junction end, which may reflect a read error. The genes are TRBV4-1 and TRBJ2-4; TRBD1 might be the D (6 bases). The length of the CDR3 is 12 residues. Germline CDR1 reads MGHRA; CDR2 reads YSYEKL. The chain's CDR3 is CASSQTGTFLRF. The DNA for the CDR3 is TGCGCCAGCAGCCAAACCGGGACATTCCTTAGGTTC.

The rearrangement joins TRBV28 to TRBJ2-7; D possibly corresponds to TRBD1 (7 bases). The V and J ends lost 7 bases and 6 bases respectively, with 13 bases between them. Germline-derived CDR1 and CDR2 are MDHEN and SYDVKM. The CDR3 has 12 amino acids. DNA of the CDR3: TGTGCCAGCACCCGACAGGGAGGCGAGCAGTACTTC. Its protein product is CASTRQGGEQYF.

This clone was seen only a few times. The rearrangement uses TRBV19 and TRBJ2-7; D is possibly TRBD1 or TRBD2 (5 bases each). The CDR3 contains 13 residues. Trimming cost V 1 base and J 4 bases, with 8 bases left between them. Germline-derived CDR1 and CDR2 are LNHDA and SQIVND (reference sequence). CDR3 amino acids: CASSIAGPYEQYF. CDR3 sequence (DNA): TGTGCCAGTAGTATAGCGGGACCTTACGAGCAGTACTTC.

This chain joins TRBV6-5 and TRBJ1-1; possibly TRBD1 for D (5 bases). The CDR3 runs to 14 residues. Trimming stripped 4 bases from V and 4 bases from J, with 13 bases between. The germline V gene has CDR1 MNHEY and CDR2 SVGAGI. CDR3: CASSWGPTSTEAFF. The CDR3 nucleotides are TGTGCCAGCAGTTGGGGACCGACCTCCACTGAAGCTTTCTTT.

CDR3 coding DNA: TGTGCCTGGGGTGGGCGTGGACAGGGCCCGGGACTAGCGGGAGGCTTCTCCTACGAGCAGTACTTC. Amino acids: CAWGGRGQGPGLAGGFSYEQYF. V is TRBV30 and J is TRBJ2-7, with 15 nucleotides matching TRBD2. The CDR3 extends over 22 amino acids. Germline CDR1 and CDR2: GTSNPN and SVGIG (reference sequence). V shed 5 bases and J 0 bases; nucleotides not matched to a gene: 23.

The chain's CDR3 is CAISVGGDSYEQYF. CDR3 nucleotides: TGTGCCATCAGTGTCGGCGGGGATAGCTACGAGCAGTACTTC. The rearrangement links TRBV10-3 to TRBJ2-7; D perhaps matches TRBD2 (6 bases). CDR3 length: 14 amino acids. Germline-derived CDR1 and CDR2 are ENHRY and SYGVKD. V dropped 4 bases and J dropped 3 bases, with 13 bases sitting between them.

This clone was counted a few times. The J gene is TRBJ2-2, the V gene TRBV6-6, with 9 nucleotides matching TRBD1. The CDR3 loop spans 16 amino acids. Germline V gene data show CDR1 as MNHNY and CDR2 as SVGAGI (reference sequence). Trimming removed 6 bases from V and 4 bases from J; junction bases left unmatched: 9. CDR3 nucleotides: TGTGCCAGCAGAGCGACCGGGACAGGGTCCACCGGGGAGCTGTTTTTT. As protein: CASRATGTGSTGELFF.

This clone has a single count. This sequence joins TRBV28 and TRBJ2-1; maybe TRBD2 (5 bases). CDR1 is MDHEN and CDR2 is SYDVKM in the germline V gene. The CDR3 extends over 15 amino acids. V lost 2 bases and J 5 bases, leaving 13 bases between the germline ends. The CDR3 DNA follows: TGTGCCAGCAGTTTACAGAGGGCGGTAGACAATGAGCAGTTCTTC. Residues: CASSLQRAVDNEQFF.

This chain links TRBV5-1 with TRBJ2-5; D might be TRBD2 (5 bases). Trimming shortened V by 5 bases and J by 1 base, and 12 bases separated the two germline ends. There are 14 residues in the CDR3. Germline V gives CDR1 SGHRS, CDR2 YFSETQ. The CDR3 coding sequence is TGCGCCAGCAGTCTCCGGACTCCCCAAGAGACCCAGTACTTC. Encoded protein: CASSLRTPQETQYF.

This clone was seen a single time. The V and J genes are TRBV28 and TRBJ1-1, with D perhaps TRBD1 (6 bases). V was shortened by 3 bases and J by 1 base, with 15 bases between the two germline ends. Germline lookup yields CDR1 MDHEN and CDR2 SYDVKM. The length of the CDR3 is 16 residues. The CDR3 protein is CASSFQGGGGNTEAFF. The CDR3 DNA sequence: TGTGCCAGCAGTTTCCAAGGGGGTGGAGGGAACACTGAAGCTTTCTTT.

This chain joins TRBV6-6 and TRBJ1-1; D is ambiguous. Germline values: CDR1 MNHNY, CDR2 SVGAGI (reference sequence). V was trimmed by 6 bases and J by 6 bases, leaving 14 bases between them. CDR3 length: 13 residues. CDR3 coding DNA: TGTGCCAGCAGCCAATGGGAAGACCCTGAAGCTTTCTTT. This sequence encodes CASSQWEDPEAFF.